Shown below are 20 T cell receptor beta chains from a single sample sequenced in a study of beta chain features in type 1 diabetes. Study-wide results and caveats: In all four CD4+ subsets, TCRB CDR3 length was significantly, moderately reduced in type 1 diabetes.

cDNA synthesis used the whole RNA isolate, giving expressed TCRB sequences. TCRdb's table, derived via immunoSEQ multiplex PCR, lists solely in-frame clones and lacks some. The data show about 370,000 clones, 9.6% seen once. Their target antigens are unknown. Source material: central memory CD4+ T cells from blood. These receptors all come from a man under 40 with type 1 diabetes.

At least ten counts were recorded for this clone. V gene TRBV29-1 combines with J gene TRBJ2-1; 13 nucleotides agree with TRBD2. Germline loops: CDR1 SQVTM, CDR2 ANQGSEA. CDR3 length: 18 amino acids. Trimming removed 0 bases from V and 0 bases from J; junction bases left unmatched: 5. The CDR3, as DNA: TGCAGCGTTGAAGATCCGGGACTAGCGGGAAGCTCCTACAATGAGCAGTTCTTC. Translating it yields CSVEDPGLAGSSYNEQFF.

V gene TRBV18 combines with J gene TRBJ2-7; TRBD2 matches at 12 bases. V was clipped by 0 bases and J by 6 bases; unmatched bases: 6. Germline values: CDR1 KGHSH, CDR2 LQKENI. This CDR3 has 16 residues. CDR3: CASSPPASGRASEQYF. The CDR3 region has the DNA TGTGCCAGCTCACCACCGGCTAGCGGGAGGGCCAGCGAGCAGTACTTC.

This clone was seen only a few times. The chain joins TRBV15 to TRBJ1-5; D unresolved. Germline-derived CDR1 and CDR2 are LNHNV and YYDKDF (reference sequence). The CDR3 has 19 amino acids. V lost 0 bases and J lost 3, with 21 bases in between. CDR3 amino acids: CATSRDYAVILSNNQPQHF. The CDR3 DNA sequence: TGTGCCACCAGCAGAGATTACGCCGTCATCCTCTCTAACAATCAGCCCCAGCATTTT. Combining the CDR3 with reference TRBV15 and TRBJ1-5 gives the whole variable domain DAMVIQNPRYQVTQFGKPVTLSCSQTLNHNVMYWYQQKSSQAPKLLFHYYDKDFNNEADTPDNFQSRRPNTSFCFLDIRSPGLGDTAMYLCATSRDYAVILSNNQPQHFGDGTRLSIL.

There are a few counts of this clone. The J gene is TRBJ1-2, the V gene TRBV28; TRBD1 agrees at 9 bases. The CDR3 spans 14 residues. The germline V gene encodes CDR1 MDHEN and CDR2 SYDVKM. J gave up 7 bases and V 3 bases, and 6 bases lay outside the gene matches. CDR3 protein: CASSFTRTGVGYTF. CDR3 sequence (DNA): TGTGCCAGCAGTTTTACTCGGACAGGGGTTGGCTACACCTTC.

This clone came up many times. The chain employs TRBV5-6 and TRBJ2-6; no firm D call. The CDR3 sequence is 15 residues long. With 8 bases removed from V and 0 bases from J, the gap between germline ends came to 12 bases. Germline V lookup: CDR1 SGHDT, CDR2 YYEEEE. For the CDR3, the DNA is TGTGCCAGTACCGGACCGCCCTCTGGGGCCAACGTCCTGACTTTC. Its protein is CASTGPPSGANVLTF.

This clone was found a few times. This rearrangement joins TRBV28 to TRBJ1-4; D unresolved. There are 12 residues in the CDR3. Germline loops: CDR1 MDHEN, CDR2 SYDVKM. V was clipped by 6 bases and J by 0 bases, with 2 bases between them. The CDR3 DNA reads as TGTGCCAGCAGAACAACTAATGAAAAACTGTTTTTT. It is translated as CASRTTNEKLFF.

This clone was detected a few times. The chain joins TRBV28 to TRBJ1-2, with D maybe TRBD1 (5 bases). Germline V gene data show CDR1 as MDHEN and CDR2 as SYDVKM. The CDR3 is made up of 14 amino acids. V lost 1 base and J 4 bases, leaving 10 bases between the germline ends. Written as DNA, the CDR3 is TGTGCCAGCAGTTTATACCGGGGGATCTATGGCTACACCTTC. This sequence encodes CASSLYRGIYGYTF.

V usage is TRBV6-4 and J usage is TRBJ2-1; no clear D gene. This CDR3 comprises 12 residues. V lost 1 base to trimming and J lost 11 bases, with 9 bases between them. The germline CDR1 and CDR2 sequences are MRHNA and SNTAGT. CDR3 sequence (DNA): TGTGCCAGCAGTGACTACCTATCTAAGCAGTTCTTC. It is translated as CASSDYLSKQFF.

The rearrangement links TRBV6-5 to TRBJ2-1; D gene ambiguous. This CDR3 comprises 13 residues. CDR1 and CDR2 from the germline V gene are MNHEY and SVGAGI. The V end lost 3 bases, the J end lost 8 bases, and 11 bases lay between the germline ends. The DNA for the CDR3 is TGTGCCAGCAGTTATACTACATTCGATGAGCAGTTCTTC. Translating it yields CASSYTTFDEQFF.

The chain employs TRBV28 and TRBJ1-1; TRBD1 agrees at 8 bases. V was pared by 6 bases and J by 6 bases, with 6 bases of the junction left unmatched. Germline V gives CDR1 MDHEN, CDR2 SYDVKM. The CDR3 is 13 amino acids. The CDR3 DNA is TGTGCCAGCAGGCCTCAGGGGGCCGCTGAAGCTTTCTTT. Its translation is CASRPQGAAEAFF.

The chain couples TRBV7-9 to TRBJ1-5; no definite D call. Germline CDR1 SEHNR, CDR2 FQNEAQ (reference sequence). This CDR3 has 13 residues. Trimming cost V 1 base and J 6 bases, with 7 bases left between them. The CDR3 sequence is CASSLGLLQPQHF. CDR3 DNA: TGTGCCAGCAGCTTAGGCTTACTTCAGCCCCAGCATTTT.

This clone occurred many times. The rearrangement links TRBV28 to TRBJ1-5, with a weak D call TRBD1 (5 bases). The CDR3 covers 12 residues. Germline values: CDR1 MDHEN, CDR2 SYDVKM. Trimming took 9 bases from V and 8 from J, leaving 14 bases between them. CDR3 region: CASSGTHKPQHF. The CDR3, as DNA: TGTGCCAGTTCGGGGACCCATAAGCCCCAGCATTTT.

Ten or more counts support this clone. The gene calls are TRBV2 and TRBJ2-1, with D tentatively TRBD2 (5 bases). Germline assignment: CDR1 SNHLY and CDR2 FYNNEI. The V end was cut by 7 bases, the J end by 5 bases, with 9 bases between. CDR3 length equals 12 residues. The CDR3 spells CASNRENNEQFF. The CDR3 DNA follows: TGTGCCAGCAATCGGGAAAACAATGAGCAGTTCTTC.

There are a few counts of this clone. The V gene is TRBV6-1, the J gene TRBJ2-7; TRBD2 might be the D (6 bases). V was pared by 2 bases and J by 0 bases, with 11 bases between. The CDR3 covers 15 residues. The germline gives CDR1 MNHNS, CDR2 SASEGT. CDR3 nucleotide sequence: TGTGCCAGCAGTGAACAGCCGGGAGACTCCTACGAGCAGTACTTC. Translating gives CASSEQPGDSYEQYF.

The rearrangement joins TRBV11-2 to TRBJ1-5; 7 nucleotides agree with TRBD1. The J segment lost 0 bases and the V segment lost 1 base, leaving 0 bases of the junction unmatched. Germline CDR1 and CDR2: SGHAT and FQNNGV. This CDR3 has 15 residues. The CDR3 loop is CASSLGTGSNQPQHF. CDR3 in DNA: TGTGCCAGCAGCTTAGGGACAGGTAGCAATCAGCCCCAGCATTTT.

The chain combines TRBV29-1 with TRBJ1-2; perhaps TRBD1 as D (6 bases). The V end was cut by 4 bases, the J end by 0 bases, with 18 bases between. The CDR3 is made up of 16 amino acids. Per germline, CDR1 SQVTM and CDR2 ANQGSEA. This chain's CDR3 is CSVAGTLGPSNYGYTF. As DNA, the CDR3 is TGCAGCGTTGCCGGGACATTAGGGCCCTCTAACTATGGCTACACCTTC.

This clone was counted only a few times. Additional DNA sequences in this sample encode the identical CDR3. V gene TRBV18 combines with J gene TRBJ2-7; 7 bases fit TRBD1. The J segment lost 2 bases and the V segment lost 3 bases, leaving 1 base of the junction unmatched. The CDR3 extends over 13 amino acids. Germline CDR1 reads KGHSH; CDR2 reads LQKENI. The CDR3 is CASSPDRAYEQYF. The CDR3 DNA is TGTGCCAGCTCACCCGACAGGGCCTACGAGCAGTACTTC.

This clone was recorded at least ten times. A read error may produce the germline difference seen at one junction end. The rearrangement uses TRBV28 and TRBJ2-7; TRBD1 agrees at 8 bases. CDR3 length: 12 amino acids. From germline, CDR1 is MDHEN and CDR2 SYDVKM. Here the CDR3 reads CASTPTGASLLF. In DNA form, the CDR3 reads TGTGCCAGCACCCCGACAGGGGCCTCCCTCCTCTTC.

This clone showed up just a few times. The V and J genes are TRBV28 and TRBJ2-1, with D possibly TRBD2 on 6 matching bases. Trimming pared 6 bases from V and 5 bases from J, leaving 20 bases between. This CDR3 is built from 16 residues. Germline V CDR1 and CDR2: MDHEN, SYDVKM. The CDR3 loop is CASSRIPGTGNNEQFF. CDR3 DNA sequence: TGTGCCAGCAGCCGAATTCCCGGGACTGGGAACAATGAGCAGTTCTTC.

J is TRBJ2-2 and V is TRBV7-9; 7 nucleotides agree with TRBD1. Germline V gene sequence: CDR1 SEHNR, CDR2 FQNEAQ (reference sequence). V lost 8 bases and J lost 4; bases outside the gene matches: 1. This CDR3 is built from 12 residues. The CDR3, as DNA: TGTGCCAGCGACAGGGTCACCGGGGAGCTGTTTTTT. Translation: CASDRVTGELFF.